The 2 T cell receptor beta chains given below trace back to one sample, sequenced in a study of regulatory T cells in long-lasting Graves disease. Stated time point: newly diagnosed GD, antithyroid drugs for less than 3 months. There was RNA extracted from PBMCs, and the TCR library was made from it. Investigators prepared the TCR beta libraries by applying iRepertoire HTBI primers and Arm-PCR of CDR3 regions. From the multiplex PCR reads, TCRdb called clonotypes with MiXCR, one entry per CDR3 protein. The data show hundreds of thousands of distinct CDR3 sequences, about 14% seen once. The data were also submitted as part of a second study, on T cells in Graves' hyperthyroidism and ophthalmopathy.

Material: peripheral blood mononuclear cells (PBMCs), obtained at new diagnosis, from a patient treated with antithyroid drugs. The receptor source for this set is a man aged 25 to 40 with Graves disease.

The chain couples TRBV6-1 to TRBJ2-7; D is undetermined. The CDR3 runs to 12 residues. Germline CDR1 is MNHNS and CDR2 is SASEGT. V shed 7 bases and J shed 8 bases, with 15 bases lying between them. As DNA, the CDR3 is TGTGCCAGCAAGGAAGGCCCCCCACAGCAGTACTTC. It translates to CASKEGPPQQYF.

The chain employs TRBV20-1 and TRBJ2-7; 10 nucleotides match TRBD2. CDR1 DFQATT and CDR2 SNEGSKA come from the germline V gene (reference sequence). Trimming took 1 base from V and 6 from J; bases not matched to a gene: 6. This CDR3 is 14 amino acids long. The CDR3 protein is CSARAVAGGPEQYF. The DNA for the CDR3 is TGCAGTGCTAGAGCCGTAGCGGGAGGTCCCGAGCAGTACTTC.